These 18 T cell receptor beta chains share one sample of origin, sequenced in a study of blood T cell repertoires in COVID-19. The repertoire was sequenced with immunoSEQ multiplex PCR; TCRdb's copy has only in-frame clones and lacks some. Seen here are 90,000 to 150,000 clones, roughly nine tenths observed once, and the top ten hold approximately 7.2%. Sequenced material: peripheral blood. The receptors here all came from a man between 65 and 85 years old who had recovered from COVID-19.

This clone was counted once. The chain carries TRBV5-1 and TRBJ2-5; a weak D match, TRBD2 (6 bases). Germline CDR1 and CDR2: SGHRS and YFSETQ. CDR3 length: 15 residues. V lost 3 bases and J 4 bases, leaving 16 bases between the germline ends. CDR3 nucleotide sequence: TGCGCCAGCAGCTCGACCGGGAGTGCAGCAGAGACCCAGTACTTC. This codes for CASSSTGSAAETQYF.

This chain links TRBV7-3 with TRBJ2-1, with 10 bases that match TRBD2. The length of the CDR3 is 16 residues. V shed 5 bases, J shed 7 bases, and the junction held 11 bases outside the gene matches. The germline V gene encodes CDR1 SGHTA and CDR2 FQGTGA. CDR3 residues: CASSPAIAGGGNEQFF. Written as DNA, the CDR3 is TGTGCCAGCAGCCCTGCGATAGCGGGAGGCGGTAATGAGCAGTTCTTC. Supplemented by reference TRBV7-3 and TRBJ2-1, the full variable domain reads GAGVSQTPSNKVTEKGKYVELRCDPISGHTALYWYRQSLGQGPEFLIYFQGTGAADDSGLPNDRFFAVRPEGSVSTLKIQRTERGDSAVYLCASSPAIAGGGNEQFFGPGTRLTVL.

V and J are TRBV28 and TRBJ2-1; 11 nucleotides agree with TRBD2. The CDR3 spans 14 residues. From germline, CDR1 is MDHEN and CDR2 SYDVKM. Trimming removed 7 bases from V and 8 bases from J; junction bases left unmatched: 7. The chain's CDR3 is CASTNSGGVDEQFF. CDR3 sequence (DNA): TGTGCCAGCACCAATAGCGGGGGGGTCGATGAGCAGTTCTTC.

V usage is TRBV5-1 and J usage is TRBJ2-1; 7 positions match TRBD2. The germline gives CDR1 SGHRS, CDR2 YFSETQ. The CDR3 runs to 15 residues. V shed 4 bases and J 3 bases; nucleotides not matched to a gene: 7. This CDR3 is CASSTQGLFYNEQFF. CDR3 bases: TGCGCCAGCAGCACCCAGGGACTATTCTACAATGAGCAGTTCTTC.

CDR3 DNA sequence: TGTGCCAGCGCGGGTTCCACCGGGGAGCTGTTTTTT. It yields the protein CASAGSTGELFF. The J gene is TRBJ2-2, the V gene TRBV2; maybe TRBD2 (5 bases). There are 12 residues in the CDR3. The germline V and J ends were trimmed by 8 bases and 4 bases, with 8 bases remaining between them. CDR1 is SNHLY and CDR2 is FYNNEI in the germline V gene.

The chain has TRBV10-3 and TRBJ2-1, with D possibly TRBD2 on 5 matching bases. This CDR3 is built from 15 residues. V was clipped by 5 bases and J by 1 base, with 12 bases between them. The germline V gene has CDR1 ENHRY and CDR2 SYGVKD. This chain's CDR3 is CAISITGNSYNEQFF. The CDR3 nucleotides are TGTGCCATCAGTATTACGGGAAATTCCTACAATGAGCAGTTCTTC.

This chain connects TRBV7-7 to TRBJ2-1; 9 bases align to TRBD1. This CDR3 contains 15 residues. CDR1 is SSHAT and CDR2 is FNYEAQ in the germline V gene (reference sequence). Unmatched junction bases numbered 5, after V lost 3 bases and J lost 5 bases. The CDR3 here is CASSFGQGPHNEQFF. The CDR3, as DNA: TGTGCCAGCAGCTTTGGACAGGGGCCCCACAATGAGCAGTTCTTC. Full variable domain (missing parts from reference TRBV7-7 and TRBJ2-1): GAGVSQSPRYKVTKRGQDVTLRCDPISSHATLYWYQQALGQGPEFLTYFNYEAQPDKSGLPSDRFSAERPEGSISTLTIQRTEQRDSAMYRCASSFGQGPHNEQFFGPGTRLTVL.

This clone showed up just a few times. J is TRBJ1-2 and V is TRBV2; perhaps TRBD1 as D (5 bases). Germline CDR1 reads SNHLY; CDR2 reads FYNNEI. This CDR3 comprises 14 residues. Trimming removed 1 base at V and 3 bases at J, with 9 bases between. The CDR3 reads CASSEETVYYGYTF. The CDR3 DNA reads as TGTGCCAGCAGTGAAGAGACAGTTTACTATGGCTACACCTTC.

The chain carries TRBV11-2 and TRBJ2-1, with 9 positions matching TRBD2. The CDR3 covers 16 residues. The V gene's germline CDR1 is SGHAT and CDR2 FQNNGV. V trimming: 4 bases; J trimming: 7 bases; junction bases outside the gene matches: 11. CDR3 DNA: TGTGCCAGCAGCTCGTCCACGGCGGGGGGGATGAATGAGCAGTTCTTC. Its translation is CASSSSTAGGMNEQFF.

This sequence joins TRBV7-3 and TRBJ2-3; D possibly corresponds to TRBD1 (7 bases). Looked up from germline, CDR1 is SGHTA and CDR2 is FQGTGA. The CDR3 runs to 15 residues. V shed 5 bases and J shed 5 bases, with 17 bases lying between them. As DNA, the CDR3 is TGTGCCAGCAGCGACAACAGGGGCGGGGAAGATACGCAGTATTTT. Protein sequence: CASSDNRGGEDTQYF.

This chain links TRBV5-8 with TRBJ2-7; D possibly corresponds to TRBD2 (5 bases). CDR3 size: 12 residues. V was clipped by 5 bases and J by 6 bases, with 12 bases between them. Germline assignment: CDR1 SGHTS and CDR2 YDEGEE. The CDR3 nucleotides read TGTGCCAGCAGAAATCGGGCGGGCGAGCAGTACTTC. Its translation is CASRNRAGEQYF.

The J gene is TRBJ1-1, the V gene TRBV12-3 or TRBV12-4; TRBD1 might be the D (5 bases). Trimming shortened V by 1 base and J by 8 bases, and 11 bases separated the two germline ends. The CDR3 is 13 amino acids. CDR3 nucleotide sequence: TGTGCCAGCAGTTTAGGGAGGGGCAGAGAAGCTTTCTTT. This gives the protein CASSLGRGREAFF.

V gene TRBV5-1 combines with J gene TRBJ2-3, with 8 bases fitting TRBD1. Germline V CDR1 and CDR2: SGHRS, YFSETQ. With V trimmed by 6 bases and J by 0 bases, 3 bases remained unmatched. The CDR3 is made up of 14 amino acids. In DNA, the CDR3 is TGCGCCAGCACCAGGGGGCAGAGCACAGATACGCAGTATTTT. Its protein is CASTRGQSTDTQYF. The full variable domain, its missing parts supplied by reference TRBV5-1 and TRBJ2-3, is KAGVTQTPRYLIKTRGQQVTLSCSPISGHRSVSWYQQTPGQGLQFLFEYFSETQRNKGNFPGRFSGRQFSNSRSEMNVSTLELGDSALYLCASTRGQSTDTQYFGPGTRLTVL.

The CDR3 coding sequence is TGTGCCAGCAGTTACTCACAGGGCAGGGAGCAGTTCTTC. Amino acid sequence: CASSYSQGREQFF. This rearrangement joins TRBV6-5 to TRBJ2-1, with D maybe TRBD1 (6 bases). The V end was cut by 0 bases, the J end by 10 bases, with 10 bases between. The CDR3 totals 13 residues. Germline V gene sequence: CDR1 MNHEY, CDR2 SVGAGI.

The rearrangement uses TRBV5-4 and TRBJ1-2, with TRBD1 identical over 7 bases. The ends lost 4 bases at V and 5 bases at J; junction bases unmatched: 8. This CDR3 region has 14 residues. CDR1 and CDR2 from the germline V gene are SGHNT and YYREEE (reference sequence). CDR3 sequence reads: CASSHTDRDYGYTF. The CDR3 bases are TGTGCCAGCAGCCATACTGACAGGGATTATGGCTACACCTTC.

V is TRBV11-3 and J is TRBJ1-4; no firm D call. The CDR3 is 14 amino acids. The germline V and J ends were trimmed by 3 bases and 8 bases, with 13 bases remaining between them. CDR1 SGHNT and CDR2 YENEEA come from the germline V gene. The CDR3 spells CASSFRGDEEKLFF. The CDR3 DNA is TGTGCCAGCAGCTTCCGGGGAGATGAGGAAAAACTGTTTTTT.

This clone was observed once. This chain joins TRBV4-1 and TRBJ1-2; D is unclear. The CDR3 has 15 residues. Between the trimmed V and J ends, which lost 0 bases and 4 bases, there was a span of 12 bases. Germline-derived CDR1 and CDR2 are MGHRA and YSYEKL. For the CDR3, the DNA is TGCGCCAGCAGCCAAGATTGGGCCGAGGGCTATGGCTACACCTTC. As protein: CASSQDWAEGYGYTF.

The rearrangement uses TRBV19 and TRBJ1-5; tentatively, D is TRBD1 (6 bases). The CDR3 consists of 15 residues. Germline assignment: CDR1 LNHDA and CDR2 SQIVND (reference sequence). V lost 7 bases and J lost 4, with 17 bases in between. The CDR3 DNA sequence: TGTGCCAGTACCCGGGGTGGGGGCAGGAATCAGCCCCAGCATTTT. Its protein is CASTRGGGRNQPQHF. The whole variable domain, remainder taken from reference TRBV19 and TRBJ1-5, is DGGITQSPKYLFRKEGQNVTLSCEQNLNHDAMYWYRQDPGQGLRLIYYSQIVNDFQKGDIAEGYSVSREKKESFPLTVTSAQKNPTAFYLCASTRGGGRNQPQHFGDGTRLSIL.